This T cell receptor (beta chain) was captured by sequencing in a study of graft-versus-host responses after intestinal transplantation (dated by TCRdb to the early 2020s). With respect to the entire study: Multivisceral, liver-intestinal, or isolated intestinal transplants were received by the recipients. Every recipient was given anti-thymocyte globulin induction, followed by roughly 3 years of maintenance tacrolimus and steroids. After intestinal transplantation, graft-versus-host and host-versus-graft alloreactive T cell clones in the graft, circulation and bone marrow were tracked using bulk TCR-beta CDR3 sequencing. Alloreactive clones were identified by sequencing pre-transplant mixed lymphocyte reaction products and comparing them with unstimulated pre-transplant donor and recipient T cells. The cohort enrolled approximately 24 intestinal transplant recipients including one retransplant, and a few patients lacking pretransplant specimens were excluded. Donor T cell macrochimerism was defined as a peak of at least 4% donor T cells among recipient peripheral blood mononuclear cells. Instead of going to the commercial service, samples from a few later patients were sequenced in-house on an Illumina MiSeq and processed with MiXCR. Study-wide conclusions, independent of this receptor: GvH clones turned up in recipient bone marrow, with some appearing earlier in ileal mucosa or blood, a pattern consistent with an intestinal mucosal origin. High GvH to HvG T cell clonal ratios were observed in the allografts of patients with donor T cell macrochimerism. Conclusions were limited by the relatively low number and heterogeneity of intestinal transplant patients. Early after transplant, peak levels of circulating GvH clones were associated with declines in HvG clones.

The CDR3 starts with the cysteine, ends with the phenylalanine, and has 13 residues. Only the CDR3 DNA stays, 39 bases, in frame from base 1. Taken from the germline V gene (reference sequence), the CDR1 and CDR2 loops are PRHDT and FYEKMQ. The germline ends are 15 bases apart after V is trimmed by 5 bases and J by 8 bases. Receptor amplification or capture employed the immunoSEQ multiplex PCR assay. In most patients, genomic DNA was isolated using the Qiagen DNeasy Blood and Tissue Kit and sent frozen to Adaptive Biotechnologies for TCR sequencing. For most patients, high-throughput TCR-beta CDR3 sequencing of genomic DNA was performed by Adaptive Biotechnologies. Concerning the study's data processing: Adaptive's ImmunoSEQ software was the source of the TCR sequencing data for 15 to 20 patients, while three other patients were processed with MiXCR and VDJtools. To correct CD4 versus CD8 sorting errors, sequences present in both subsets at a frequency ratio below 5:1 were removed. Because the origin of CDR3 nucleotide sequences shared between donor and recipient could not be assigned, those sequences were removed. To count as alloreactive, a clone needed at least 2-fold expansion over unstimulated cells and a minimum CFSE-low frequency of 0.002% (template counts) or 0.001% (read counts). Clones detected in sequenced pre-transplant spleen, lymph node, or MLR CFSE-low populations of the donor or recipient were defined as mappable. The cumulative frequency of alloreactive clones was calculated as a percentage of all sequences, weighted by copy number. TCRdb's version of the immuneACCESS table is confined to in-frame rearrangements and falls short of the full clone set. An unresolved V gene accounts for under half of the shortfall where checked; the remainder is of unknown origin. The D gene and trimming were derived from the DNA, and the V and J assignments and clone size from that table. This sample gives more than 65,000 clones in total; approximately 90% of them show up just once. 7% to 9.5% of the sample is held by the ten biggest clonotypes.

Concerning this clone itself: Its antigen is still unknown. Per-base quality was not reported, and no clone a single base away is much larger than it.

This specimen's time point label, per the study, means: cells obtained before transplantation from donor or recipient. CD3+CD4+ and CD3+CD8+ populations were FACS-sorted from unstimulated pre-transplant donor and recipient cells taken from spleen or lymph nodes. The input for sequencing was unstimulated CD8+ T cells sorted from spleen or lymph node cells, taken before transplant. This receptor was identified in a human donor who was the organ donor for an intestinal transplant. The chain links TRBV13 with TRBJ1-2; TRBD1 could be the D gene, as 5 bases match. The DNA sequence is given as TGTGCCAGCAGCCAGGACAACTCATTAGGCTACACCTTC. Its amino acids are CASSQDNSLGYTF.